The clone carrying this T cell receptor (beta chain) was counted at least ten times. Its specificity is not known. TCRdb called the 5' RACE reads again in MiXCR, with one record for every CDR3 protein. The profile shows a few hundred thousand distinct CDR3 sequences, around 4.3% of them singletons. These data are taken from a study of T cells after yellow fever vaccination. General study points: The booster response re-showed most primary clones: over 95% CD4, around 85% CD8.

Per germline, CDR1 SGHTA and CDR2 FQGNSA. The ends lost 5 bases at V and 11 bases at J; junction bases unmatched: 9. The CDR3 covers 14 residues. The sequences come from PBMCs, collected 15 days after the yellow fever booster vaccination. The clonotype comes from a man younger than 35 who received the YFV17D yellow fever vaccine. V usage is TRBV7-2 and J usage is TRBJ2-5; 12 nucleotides line up with TRBD2. The CDR3 DNA is TGTGCCAGCAGCCCCCCGGCTAGCGGGGGGGCGCAGTACTTC. Amino acids: CASSPPASGGAQYF.